Below are 2 T cell receptor beta chains sequenced from a single sample in a study of human T cells and chemical hapten exposure. Time point noted: pre-sensitization, week 0. Treatment: therapeutic diphenylcyclopropenone sensitization with weekly scalp DPC. Via MiXCR, TCRdb re-called the RACE reads, giving one row per CDR3 protein. The profile shows more than 80,000 distinct CDR3 sequences, 9.5% to 15% of them singletons. This specimen consisted of whole blood, obtained in connection with sensitization to the hapten diphenylcyclopropenone (DPC). Receptor source: a woman aged 45-65 years with alopecia areata. Some clones in this sample may be carry-over from other donors' samples.

This chain joins TRBV7-9 and TRBJ2-4; TRBD1 matches at 8 bases. Germline CDR1 is SEHNR and CDR2 is FQNEAQ (reference sequence). The CDR3 extends over 12 amino acids. Trimming removed 5 bases from V and 8 bases from J; junction bases left unmatched: 2. The chain's CDR3 is CASSDRGYIQYF. Written as DNA, the CDR3 is TGTGCCAGCAGCGACAGGGGTTACATTCAGTACTTC.

This clonotype was recorded at least ten times. The V and J genes are TRBV20-1 and TRBJ1-6; possibly TRBD1 for D (5 bases). Trimming left V 0 bases short and J 6 bases short, with 9 bases between. The CDR3 is 14 amino acids. Germline V gives CDR1 DFQATT, CDR2 SNEGSKA (reference sequence). The CDR3 loop is CSARDSRANSPLHF. CDR3 sequence (DNA): TGCAGTGCTAGAGATAGCAGGGCTAATTCACCCCTCCACTTT.